Below, one T cell receptor (beta chain) is given with its context. Its antigen is as yet unknown. CDR1 is MDHEN and CDR2 is SYDVKM in the germline V gene. This CDR3 is 13 amino acids long. V lost 7 bases, J lost 8 bases, and 14 bases lay in between. TCRdb's copy holds only in-frame clones and misses some; the assay was immunoSEQ multiplex PCR. The sample contains tens of thousands of clones, roughly 95% of which appear only once. The source of the sample is a study of human thymus T cells. Corrective heart surgery yielded resections, and these provided the thymus tissue. Study-level findings and limits: Within thymic and blood repertoires, V and J gene usage appeared to be biased.

The TCR comes from a girl less than two years old with a congenital heart defect but otherwise immunologically healthy. Material: thymus tissue. The rearrangement joins TRBV28 to TRBJ1-4, with D possibly being TRBD1 (6 bases). The CDR3 loop is CASIGAGEEKLFF. Here the CDR3 DNA reads TGTGCCAGCATAGGGGCAGGGGAAGAAAAACTGTTTTTT. Full variable domain (remainder filled in from reference TRBV28 and TRBJ1-4): DVKVTQSSRYLVKRTGEKVFLECVQDMDHENMFWYRQDPGLGLRLIYFSYDVKMKEKGDIPEGYSVSREKKERFSLILESASTNQTSMYLCASIGAGEEKLFFGSGTQLSVL.